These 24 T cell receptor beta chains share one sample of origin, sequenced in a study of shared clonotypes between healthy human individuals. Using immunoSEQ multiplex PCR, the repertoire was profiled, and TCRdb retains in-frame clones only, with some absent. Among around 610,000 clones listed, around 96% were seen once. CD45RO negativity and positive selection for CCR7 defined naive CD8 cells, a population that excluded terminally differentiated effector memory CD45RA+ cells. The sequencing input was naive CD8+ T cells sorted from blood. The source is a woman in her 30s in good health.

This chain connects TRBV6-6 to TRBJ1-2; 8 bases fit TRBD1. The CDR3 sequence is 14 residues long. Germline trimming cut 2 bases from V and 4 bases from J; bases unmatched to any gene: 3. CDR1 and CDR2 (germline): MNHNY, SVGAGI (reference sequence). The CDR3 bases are TGTGCCAGCAGTTACGCAGGGACAGGCTATGGCTACACCTTC. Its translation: CASSYAGTGYGYTF.

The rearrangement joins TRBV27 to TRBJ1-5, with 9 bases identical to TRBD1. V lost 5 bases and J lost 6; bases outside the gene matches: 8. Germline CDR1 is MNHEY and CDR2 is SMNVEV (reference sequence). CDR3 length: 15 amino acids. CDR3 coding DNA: TGTGCCAGCAGTGCCCTACAGGGGGCAATTCAGCCCCAGCATTTT. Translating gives CASSALQGAIQPQHF.

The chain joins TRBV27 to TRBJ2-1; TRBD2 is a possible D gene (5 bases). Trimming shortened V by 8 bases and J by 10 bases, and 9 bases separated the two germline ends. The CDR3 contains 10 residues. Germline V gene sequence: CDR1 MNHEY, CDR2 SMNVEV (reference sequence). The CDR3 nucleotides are TGTGCCAGCGGCGGGTTAGAGCAGTTCTTC. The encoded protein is CASGGLEQFF.

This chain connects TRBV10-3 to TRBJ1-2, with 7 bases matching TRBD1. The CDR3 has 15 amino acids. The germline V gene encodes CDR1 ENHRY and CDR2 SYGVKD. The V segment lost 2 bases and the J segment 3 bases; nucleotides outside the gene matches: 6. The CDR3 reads CAISEGGGQDYGYTF. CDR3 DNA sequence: TGTGCCATCAGTGAGGGGGGCGGACAGGACTATGGCTACACCTTC.

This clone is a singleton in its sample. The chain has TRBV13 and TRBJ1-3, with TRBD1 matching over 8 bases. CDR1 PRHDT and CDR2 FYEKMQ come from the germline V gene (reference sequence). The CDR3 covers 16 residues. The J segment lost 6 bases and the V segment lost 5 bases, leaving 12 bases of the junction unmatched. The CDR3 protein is CASSAPSGTGENTIYF. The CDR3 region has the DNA TGTGCCAGCAGCGCCCCCTCCGGGACAGGTGAAAACACCATATATTTT.

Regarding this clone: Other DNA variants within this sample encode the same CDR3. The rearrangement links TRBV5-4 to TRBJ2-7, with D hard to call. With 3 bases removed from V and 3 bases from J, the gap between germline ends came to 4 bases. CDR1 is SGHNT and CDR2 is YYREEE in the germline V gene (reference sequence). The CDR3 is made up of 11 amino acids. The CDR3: CASSSIYEQYF. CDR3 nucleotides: TGTGCCAGCAGCTCCATCTACGAGCAGTACTTC.

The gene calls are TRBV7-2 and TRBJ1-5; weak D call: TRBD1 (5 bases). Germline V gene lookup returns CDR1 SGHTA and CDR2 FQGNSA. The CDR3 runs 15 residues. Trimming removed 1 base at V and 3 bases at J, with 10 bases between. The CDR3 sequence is CASSLDQGNNQPQHF. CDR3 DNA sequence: TGTGCCAGCAGCTTAGACCAGGGCAACAATCAGCCCCAGCATTTT.

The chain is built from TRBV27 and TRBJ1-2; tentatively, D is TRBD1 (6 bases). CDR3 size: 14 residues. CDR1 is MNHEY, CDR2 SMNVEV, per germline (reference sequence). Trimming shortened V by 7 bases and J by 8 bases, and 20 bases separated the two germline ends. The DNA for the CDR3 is TGTGCCAGCACCCCGGTGGGGGCTAATGGAGGCTACACCTTC. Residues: CASTPVGANGGYTF.

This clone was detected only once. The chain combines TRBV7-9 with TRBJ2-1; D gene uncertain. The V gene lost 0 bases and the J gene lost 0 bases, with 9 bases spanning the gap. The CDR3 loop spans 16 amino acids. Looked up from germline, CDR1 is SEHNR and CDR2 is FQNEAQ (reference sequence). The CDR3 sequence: CASSLAVLSSYNEQFF. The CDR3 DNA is TGTGCCAGCAGCTTAGCGGTTCTGAGCTCCTACAATGAGCAGTTCTTC.

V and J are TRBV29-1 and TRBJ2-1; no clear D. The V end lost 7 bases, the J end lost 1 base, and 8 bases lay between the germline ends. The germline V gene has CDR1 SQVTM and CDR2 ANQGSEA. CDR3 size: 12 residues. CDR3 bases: TGCAGCGCCACCAGTTCCTACAATGAGCAGTTCTTC. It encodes CSATSSYNEQFF.

The chain's CDR3 is CASIPRGGTEAFF. CDR3 bases: TGTGCCAGCATTCCAAGGGGCGGCACTGAAGCTTTCTTT. This rearrangement joins TRBV6-6 to TRBJ1-1; a possible D gene is TRBD1 (5 bases). The CDR3 sequence is 13 residues long. Germline CDR1 and CDR2: MNHNY and SVGAGI (reference sequence). Deletions cut 7 bases from V and 4 bases from J, with 13 bases between.

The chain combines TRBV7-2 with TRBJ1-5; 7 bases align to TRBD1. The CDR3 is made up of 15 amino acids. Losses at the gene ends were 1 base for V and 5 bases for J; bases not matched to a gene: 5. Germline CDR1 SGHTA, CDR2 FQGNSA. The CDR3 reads CASSLGFRGHQPQHF. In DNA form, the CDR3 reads TGTGCCAGCAGCTTAGGTTTTAGGGGGCATCAGCCCCAGCATTTT. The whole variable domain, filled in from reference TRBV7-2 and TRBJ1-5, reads GAGVSQSPSNKVTEKGKDVELRCDPISGHTALYWYRQSLGQGLEFLIYFQGNSAPDKSGLPSDRFSAERTGGSVSTLTIQRTQQEDSAVYLCASSLGFRGHQPQHFGDGTRLSIL.

In nucleotides, the CDR3 is TGTGCCAGCAGTATAACCGGGGAGGGGCCCGAGCAGTACTTC. It codes for CASSITGEGPEQYF. The chain combines TRBV28 with TRBJ2-7, with 7 bases that match TRBD2. V lost 5 bases, J lost 6 bases, and 10 bases stayed unmatched. The CDR3 sequence is 14 residues long. Germline V CDR1 and CDR2: MDHEN, SYDVKM.

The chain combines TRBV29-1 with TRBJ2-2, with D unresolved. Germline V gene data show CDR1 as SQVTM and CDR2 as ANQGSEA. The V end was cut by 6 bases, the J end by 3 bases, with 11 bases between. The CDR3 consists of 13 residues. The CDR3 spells CSVPALYTGELFF. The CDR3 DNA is TGCAGCGTGCCCGCGCTTTACACCGGGGAGCTGTTTTTT.

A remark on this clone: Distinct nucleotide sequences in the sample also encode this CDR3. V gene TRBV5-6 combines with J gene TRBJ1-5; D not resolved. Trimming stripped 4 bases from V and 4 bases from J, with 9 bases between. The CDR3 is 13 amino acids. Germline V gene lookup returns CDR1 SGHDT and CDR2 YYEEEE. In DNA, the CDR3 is TGTGCCAGCAGCCCCGGGTCGAATCAGCCCCAGCATTTT. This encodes CASSPGSNQPQHF.

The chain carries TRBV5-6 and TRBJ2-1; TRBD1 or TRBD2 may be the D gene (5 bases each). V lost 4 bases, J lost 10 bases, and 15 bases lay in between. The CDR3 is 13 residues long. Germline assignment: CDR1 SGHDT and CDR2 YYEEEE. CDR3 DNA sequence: TGTGCCAGCAGCAGAGTTGGGGACGTCGAGCAGTTCTTC. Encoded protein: CASSRVGDVEQFF.

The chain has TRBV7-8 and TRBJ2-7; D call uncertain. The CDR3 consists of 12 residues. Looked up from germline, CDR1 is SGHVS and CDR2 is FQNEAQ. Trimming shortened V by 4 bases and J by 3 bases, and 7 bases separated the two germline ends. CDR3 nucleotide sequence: TGTGCCAGCAGCTCCCTCAACTACGAGCAGTACTTC. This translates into CASSSLNYEQYF.

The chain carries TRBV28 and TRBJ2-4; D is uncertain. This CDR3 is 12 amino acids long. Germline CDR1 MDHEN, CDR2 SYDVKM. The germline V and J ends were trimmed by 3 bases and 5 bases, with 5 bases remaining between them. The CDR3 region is CASSFRENIQYF. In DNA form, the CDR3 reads TGTGCCAGCAGTTTTCGGGAAAACATTCAGTACTTC.

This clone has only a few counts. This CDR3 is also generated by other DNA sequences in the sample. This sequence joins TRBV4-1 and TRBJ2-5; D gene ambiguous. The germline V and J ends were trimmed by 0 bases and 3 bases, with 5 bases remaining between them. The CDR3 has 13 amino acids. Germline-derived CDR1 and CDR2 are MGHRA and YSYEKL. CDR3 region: CASSQDLEETQYF. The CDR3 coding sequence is TGCGCCAGCAGCCAAGATCTGGAAGAGACCCAGTACTTC.

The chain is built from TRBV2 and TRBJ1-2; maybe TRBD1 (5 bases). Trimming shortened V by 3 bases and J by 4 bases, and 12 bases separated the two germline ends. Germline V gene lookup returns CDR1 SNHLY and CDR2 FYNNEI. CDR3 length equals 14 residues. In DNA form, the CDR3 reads TGTGCCAGCAGTGACACGAAGGGACCCTATGGCTACACCTTC. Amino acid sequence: CASSDTKGPYGYTF. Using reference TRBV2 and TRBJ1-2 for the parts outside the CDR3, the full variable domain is EPEVTQTPSHQVTQMGQEVILRCVPISNHLYFYWYRQILGQKVEFLVSFYNNEISEKSEIFDDQFSVERPDGSNFTLKIRSTKLEDSAMYFCASSDTKGPYGYTFGSGTRLTVV.

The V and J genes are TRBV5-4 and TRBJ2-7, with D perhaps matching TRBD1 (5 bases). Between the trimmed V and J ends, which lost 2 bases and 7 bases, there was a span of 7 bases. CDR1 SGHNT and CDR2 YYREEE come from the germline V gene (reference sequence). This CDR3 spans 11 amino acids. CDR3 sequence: CASSFGAEQYF. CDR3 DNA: TGTGCCAGCAGCTTTGGGGCGGAGCAGTACTTC.

The CDR3 reads CASSFLAGWSYEQYF. The CDR3, as DNA: TGTGCCAGCAGTTTTCTAGCGGGCTGGTCCTACGAGCAGTACTTC. The gene calls are TRBV28 and TRBJ2-7; 8 bases fit TRBD2. V trimming: 3 bases; J trimming: 1 base; junction bases outside the gene matches: 5. The CDR3 runs to 15 residues. CDR1 and CDR2 from the germline V gene are MDHEN and SYDVKM.

The CDR3 here is CASTWGNNEQFF. The DNA of the CDR3 is TGTGCCAGCACTTGGGGTAACAATGAGCAGTTCTTC. V is TRBV6-6 and J is TRBJ2-1; D remains ambiguous. The ends were cut back, 7 bases at V and 5 bases at J, with 9 bases in the middle. CDR1 MNHNY and CDR2 SVGAGI come from the germline V gene (reference sequence). The CDR3 runs 12 residues.

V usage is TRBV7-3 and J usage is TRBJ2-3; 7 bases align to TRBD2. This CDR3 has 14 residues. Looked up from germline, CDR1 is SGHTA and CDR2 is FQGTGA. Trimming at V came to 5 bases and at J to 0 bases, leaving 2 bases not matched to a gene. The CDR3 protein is CASSQRDSTDTQYF. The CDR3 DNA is TGTGCCAGCAGCCAGCGGGACAGCACAGATACGCAGTATTTT.